This T cell receptor (beta chain) was sequenced in a study of cytomegalovirus exposure and HLA in healthy donors. Regarding the study as a whole: V- and J-gene trimming in TCR beta was tied to a missense DCLRE1C variant by an analysis performed later. From TCR beta sequences, most subjects' HLA-A and HLA-B alleles were reportedly predicted accurately. In a later analysis, several top co-occurrence clusters appeared linked to parvovirus B19, influenza, CMV and Epstein-Barr virus.

This CDR3 comprises 15 residues. The V gene's germline CDR1 is SGDLS and CDR2 YYNGEE. Unmatched junction bases numbered 3, after V lost 2 bases and J lost 3 bases. About this clone itself: Its antigen is undetermined.

In the PCR, 60 Vbeta and 13 Jbeta primers were used. Assay used: immunoSEQ multiplex PCR; TCRdb lists only in-frame clones, some missing. The sample lists over 90,000 clones; roughly 80% were seen once. The chain couples TRBV9 to TRBJ2-5, with TRBD2 matching over 11 bases. Sequencing was carried out using PBMCs. The clonotype was recovered from a man aged 50 to 60 in good health and CMV-seropositive. DNA of the CDR3: TGTGCCAGCAGCGTTTTGGGACTAGCGGAAGAGACCCAGTACTTC. It translates to CASSVLGLAEETQYF.